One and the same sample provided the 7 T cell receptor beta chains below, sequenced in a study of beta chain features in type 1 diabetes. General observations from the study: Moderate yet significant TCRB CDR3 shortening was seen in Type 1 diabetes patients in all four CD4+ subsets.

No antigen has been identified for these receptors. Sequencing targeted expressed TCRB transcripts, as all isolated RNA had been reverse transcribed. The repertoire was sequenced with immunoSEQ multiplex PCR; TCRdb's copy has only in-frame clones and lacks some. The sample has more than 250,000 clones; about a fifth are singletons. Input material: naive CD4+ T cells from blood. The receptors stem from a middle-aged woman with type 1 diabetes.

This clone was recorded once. CDR3: CASSPRGTGDYEQYF. The DNA for the CDR3 is TGTGCCAGCAGTCCCAGGGGCACAGGGGACTACGAGCAGTACTTC. The V and J genes are TRBV28 and TRBJ2-7, with 7 bases that match TRBD1. The CDR3 covers 15 residues. Germline V gene data show CDR1 as MDHEN and CDR2 as SYDVKM. V was pared by 5 bases and J by 3 bases, with 10 bases of the junction left unmatched.

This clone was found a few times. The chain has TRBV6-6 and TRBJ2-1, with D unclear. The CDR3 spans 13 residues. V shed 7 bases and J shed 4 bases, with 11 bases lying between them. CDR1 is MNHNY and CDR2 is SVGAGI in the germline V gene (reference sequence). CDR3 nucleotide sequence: TGTGCCAGCAAAGGCAGCGAGTACAATGAGCAGTTCTTC. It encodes CASKGSEYNEQFF.

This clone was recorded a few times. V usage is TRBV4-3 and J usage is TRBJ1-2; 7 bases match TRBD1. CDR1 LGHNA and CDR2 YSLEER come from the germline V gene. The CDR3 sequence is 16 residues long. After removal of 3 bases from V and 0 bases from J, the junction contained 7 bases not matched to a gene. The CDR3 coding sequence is TGCGCCAGCAGCCATGGCCGACAGGGAACTAACTATGGCTACACCTTC. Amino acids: CASSHGRQGTNYGYTF.

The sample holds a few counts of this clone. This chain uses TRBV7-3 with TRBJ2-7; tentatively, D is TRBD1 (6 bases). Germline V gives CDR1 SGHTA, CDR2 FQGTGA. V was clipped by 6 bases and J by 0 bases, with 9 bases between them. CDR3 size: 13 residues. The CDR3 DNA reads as TGTGCCAGCAGTCGGGACAACTCCTACGAGCAGTACTTC. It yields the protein CASSRDNSYEQYF.

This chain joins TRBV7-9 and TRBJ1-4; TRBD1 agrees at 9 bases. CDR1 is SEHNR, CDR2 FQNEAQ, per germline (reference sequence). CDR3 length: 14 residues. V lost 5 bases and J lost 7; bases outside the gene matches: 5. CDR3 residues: CASSQTGGSEKLFF. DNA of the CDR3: TGTGCCAGCAGCCAAACAGGGGGCAGTGAAAAACTGTTTTTT.

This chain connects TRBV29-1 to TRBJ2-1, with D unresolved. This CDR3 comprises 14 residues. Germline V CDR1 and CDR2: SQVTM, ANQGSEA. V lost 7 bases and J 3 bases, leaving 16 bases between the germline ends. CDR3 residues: CSGRLLHGYNEQFF. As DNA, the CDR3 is TGCAGCGGGCGACTCCTGCACGGCTACAATGAGCAGTTCTTC.

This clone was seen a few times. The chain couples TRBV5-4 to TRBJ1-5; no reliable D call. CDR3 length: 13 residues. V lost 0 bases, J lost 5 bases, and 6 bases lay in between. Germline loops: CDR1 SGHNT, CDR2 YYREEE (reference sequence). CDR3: CASSLDPDQPQHF. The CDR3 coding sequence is TGTGCCAGCAGCTTGGACCCAGATCAGCCCCAGCATTTT.